What follows is one T cell receptor beta chain and its context. A few counts support this clone. Which antigen it targets is not known. Base quality data are lacking; no much larger clone is found one base away. Sample time point, as interpreted from the label and publication: baseline before oral tofacitinib. From alopecia areata patients, peripheral blood was collected along with lesional scalp punch biopsies. PBMCs were isolated by density centrifugation and stained for CD3, CD4 and CD8, and CD4+ and CD8+ T cells were sorted on a FACSAria. This record comes from a study of CD8+ T cells in alopecia areata (dated by TCRdb to the late 2010s). As for the study more broadly: Treated patients were enrolled in an open-label pilot trial of oral tofacitinib, 5 to 10 mg twice daily, for moderate-to-severe alopecia areata. High-throughput TCRbeta sequencing was used to examine T cell clonal expansion in alopecia areata in both the C3H/HeJ mouse model and human patients. immunoSEQ multiplex PCR using 35 Vbeta forward primers and 13 Jbeta reverse primers was used to amplify TCRbeta CDR3 regions. Patients received tofacitinib for 6 to 18 months and were then followed off drug for 6 months to check for delayed response and recurrence. Human TCRbeta sequencing covered scalp tissue and sorted CD4+ and CD8+ peripheral blood T cells from patchy and totalis/universalis alopecia areata patients and healthy controls. Biopsies were taken from tofacitinib-treated patients at baseline and at 4 and 24 weeks of treatment, and a later scalp biopsy was taken in several of the tofacitinib-treated patients. RNA was extracted with the PAXgene miRNA kit for fixed scalp, the miRNeasy kit for PBMCs, and the RNeasy kit for mouse skin. Scalp clonality was compared among normal scalp (n=4), patchy alopecia areata scalp (n=8), and alopecia totalis/universalis scalp (n=8).

Libraries were constructed by the immunoSEQ multiplex PCR assay. RNA was extracted from all samples and reverse transcribed into cDNA as template for TCR sequencing. First-strand cDNA was synthesized with SuperScript III using a 2:1 mix of oligo-dT and random hexamers. A synthetic immune receptor repertoire was used to measure amplification bias, and any remaining bias was corrected computationally. Per the source publication's procedure: Raw reads were preprocessed to remove errors, and CDR3 was defined according to IMGT conventions as the region from the conserved cysteine to phenylalanine. Clonality was computed as 1 minus the Shannon entropy, with the entropy normalized by log2 of the number of productive unique TCRs. Scalp TCRbeta sequences were cross-referenced with sorted blood CD4 and CD8 repertoires so that the CD4 or CD8 identity of scalp clones could be inferred. TCRdb mirrors the immuneACCESS table, restricted to in-frame sequences. Some clones are absent from its copies; in checked studies, under half trace to an unresolved V gene, and the reason for the others is unknown. V, J and clone size derive from that table, while D and trimming were established from the DNA sequence. This sample gives 150,000 or so clones in total; 45% to 60% of them show up just once. Approximately 20% of the sample lies in the top ten.

General study outcomes and caveats: Shared TCR sequences between patients were less evident than in mice, which may be partly attributable to HLA diversity in the patient population. Resident alphabeta T cells in normal human skin are also sequenced, complicating scalp TCR repertoire analysis, unlike mouse skin dominated by gammadelta T cells. Higher clonality and more expanded CD8+ clones were observed in lesional scalp than in normal scalp, particularly in alopecia totalis/universalis, a finding suggestive of antigenic drive.

The source material was CD8+ T cells sorted from blood, sampled at week 0. This TCR derives from a human donor with alopecia areata.

The bases read TGTGCCAGCAGTGATAATCAGCCCCAGCATTTT. The encoded protein is CASSDNQPQHF. The chain is made from TRBV6-1 and TRBJ1-5; no confident D gene assignment can be made. CDR1 and CDR2 (MNHNS, SASEGT) derive from the germline V gene. From the cysteine through the phenylalanine, the CDR3 covers 11 amino acids. Only CDR3 DNA remains: 33 bases, in frame from the first base. Relative to germline, V is 3 bases shorter and J is 4 bases shorter, with 1 base between their ends.